This T cell receptor (beta chain) was observed in a study of molecular identifiers for immune sequencing clone quantification. The study, taken as a whole, reports: Barcode-sharing identical TCR molecules could underestimate highly expanded clone sizes.

TCRdb fed the PCR reads into MiXCR, producing one record per CDR3 protein. The sample shows under 600,000 distinct CDR3 sequences, about 26% of them seen only once. Of note for this clonotype: What it binds is unknown. A much larger clone is a single base away; this may be a read error.

What was sequenced was naive CD8+ T cells from blood, with Jurkat cell RNA spiked in. Sample subset: FACS-sorted CD8+CD4-CCR7+CD45RA+ naive T cells. The sequence was obtained from a human donor in good health. Some libraries in this study had Jurkat cell RNA spiked in.

This chain's CDR3 is CASSEAWSYTQYF. Written as DNA, the CDR3 is TGCGCCAGCAGTGAGGCATGGTCCTATACGCAGTATTTT. The chain links TRBV10-2 to TRBJ2-3; no definite D call. The CDR3 runs to 13 residues. V gave up 2 bases and J gave up 7 bases, with 10 bases separating them. Germline V gene data show CDR1 as WSHSY and CDR2 as SAAADI.